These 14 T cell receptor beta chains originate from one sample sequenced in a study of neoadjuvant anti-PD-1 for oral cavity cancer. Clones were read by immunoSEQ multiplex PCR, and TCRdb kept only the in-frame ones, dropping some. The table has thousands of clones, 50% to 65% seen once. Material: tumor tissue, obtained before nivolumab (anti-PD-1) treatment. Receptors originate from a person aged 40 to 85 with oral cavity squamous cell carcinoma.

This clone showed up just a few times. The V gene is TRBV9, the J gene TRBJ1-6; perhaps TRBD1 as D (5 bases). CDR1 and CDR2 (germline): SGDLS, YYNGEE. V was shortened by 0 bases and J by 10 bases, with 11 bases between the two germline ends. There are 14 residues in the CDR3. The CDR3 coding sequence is TGTGCCAGCAGCGTAGCGGGGGGAGACTCACCCCTCCACTTT. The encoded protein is CASSVAGGDSPLHF. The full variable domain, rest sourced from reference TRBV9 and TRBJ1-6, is DSGVTQTPKHLITATGQRVTLRCSPRSGDLSVYWYQQSLDQGLQFLIQYYNGEERAKGNILERFSAQQFPDLHSELNLSSLELGDSALYFCASSVAGGDSPLHFGNGTRLTVT.

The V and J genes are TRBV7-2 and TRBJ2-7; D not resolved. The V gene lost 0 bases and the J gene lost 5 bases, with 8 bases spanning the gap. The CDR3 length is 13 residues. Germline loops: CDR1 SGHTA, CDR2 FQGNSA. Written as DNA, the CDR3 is TGTGCCAGCAGCTTAGCAGTTGCTAACGAGCAGTACTTC. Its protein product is CASSLAVANEQYF.

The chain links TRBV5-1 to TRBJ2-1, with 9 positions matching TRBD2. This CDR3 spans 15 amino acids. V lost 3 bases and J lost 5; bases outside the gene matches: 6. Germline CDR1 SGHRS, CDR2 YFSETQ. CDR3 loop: CASSSSGGSNNEQFF. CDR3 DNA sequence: TGCGCCAGCAGCTCAAGCGGGGGGTCGAACAATGAGCAGTTCTTC. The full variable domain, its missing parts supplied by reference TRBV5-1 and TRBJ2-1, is KAGVTQTPRYLIKTRGQQVTLSCSPISGHRSVSWYQQTPGQGLQFLFEYFSETQRNKGNFPGRFSGRQFSNSRSEMNVSTLELGDSALYLCASSSSGGSNNEQFFGPGTRLTVL.

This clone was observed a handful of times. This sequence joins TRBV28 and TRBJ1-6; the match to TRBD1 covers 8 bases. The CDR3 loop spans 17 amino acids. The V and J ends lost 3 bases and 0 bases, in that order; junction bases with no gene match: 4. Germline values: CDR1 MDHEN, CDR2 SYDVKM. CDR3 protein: CASSFRQGSSYNSPLHF. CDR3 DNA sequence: TGTGCCAGCAGTTTCCGACAGGGGAGCTCCTATAATTCACCCCTCCACTTT.

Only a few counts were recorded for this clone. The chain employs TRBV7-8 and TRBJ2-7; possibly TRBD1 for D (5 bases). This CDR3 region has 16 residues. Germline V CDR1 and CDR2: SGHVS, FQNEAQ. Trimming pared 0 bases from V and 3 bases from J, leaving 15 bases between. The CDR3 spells CASSLAQAGQRYEQYF. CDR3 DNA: TGTGCCAGCAGCTTAGCGCAGGCAGGGCAACGCTACGAGCAGTACTTC.

The CDR3: CASLLIRVRSGYTF. CDR3 sequence (DNA): TGTGCCAGCTTACTCATTCGAGTGCGGTCCGGCTACACCTTC. The V call is TRBV6-4, the J call TRBJ1-2; D is uncertain. The CDR3 length is 14 residues. Germline CDR1 and CDR2: MRHNA and SNTAGT. V lost 8 bases to trimming and J lost 8 bases, with 21 bases between them.

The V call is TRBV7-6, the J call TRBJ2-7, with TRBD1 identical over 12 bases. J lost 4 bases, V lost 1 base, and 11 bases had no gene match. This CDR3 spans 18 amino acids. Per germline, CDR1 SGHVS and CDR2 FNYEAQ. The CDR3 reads CASSLGGQGALVPYEQYF. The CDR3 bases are TGTGCCAGCAGCTTAGGGGGACAGGGGGCCCTTGTCCCTTACGAGCAGTACTTC. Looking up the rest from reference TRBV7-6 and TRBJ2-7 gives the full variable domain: GAGVSQSPRYKVTKRGQDVALRCDPISGHVSLYWYRQALGQGPEFLTYFNYEAQQDKSGLPNDRFSAERPEGSISTLTIQRTEQRDSAMYRCASSLGGQGALVPYEQYFGPGTRLTVT.

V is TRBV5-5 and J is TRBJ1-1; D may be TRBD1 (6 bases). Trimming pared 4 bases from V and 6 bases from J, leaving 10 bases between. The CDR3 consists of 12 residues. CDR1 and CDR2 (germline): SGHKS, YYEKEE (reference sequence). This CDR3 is CASSHSGAEAFF. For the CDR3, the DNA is TGTGCCAGCAGCCACTCAGGGGCTGAAGCTTTCTTT. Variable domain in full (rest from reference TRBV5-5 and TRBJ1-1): DAGVTQSPTHLIKTRGQQVTLRCSPISGHKSVSWYQQVLGQGPQFIFQYYEKEERGRGNFPDRFSARQFPNYSSELNVNALLLGDSALYLCASSHSGAEAFFGQGTRLTVV.

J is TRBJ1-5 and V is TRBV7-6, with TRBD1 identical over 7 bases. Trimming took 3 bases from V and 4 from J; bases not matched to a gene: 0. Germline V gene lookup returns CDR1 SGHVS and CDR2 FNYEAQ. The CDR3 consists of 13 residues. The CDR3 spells CASSLTGNQPQHF. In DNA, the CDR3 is TGTGCCAGCAGCTTGACAGGGAATCAGCCCCAGCATTTT. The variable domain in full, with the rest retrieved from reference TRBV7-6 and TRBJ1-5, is GAGVSQSPRYKVTKRGQDVALRCDPISGHVSLYWYRQALGQGPEFLTYFNYEAQQDKSGLPNDRFSAERPEGSISTLTIQRTEQRDSAMYRCASSLTGNQPQHFGDGTRLSIL.

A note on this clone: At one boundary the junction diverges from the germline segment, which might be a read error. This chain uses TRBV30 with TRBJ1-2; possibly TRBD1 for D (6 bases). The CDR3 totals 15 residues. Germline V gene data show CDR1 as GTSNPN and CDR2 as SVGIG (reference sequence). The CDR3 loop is CARSVKGGEIGGYTF. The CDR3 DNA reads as TGTGCCCGGAGTGTAAAGGGGGGAGAGATCGGCGGCTACACCTTC.

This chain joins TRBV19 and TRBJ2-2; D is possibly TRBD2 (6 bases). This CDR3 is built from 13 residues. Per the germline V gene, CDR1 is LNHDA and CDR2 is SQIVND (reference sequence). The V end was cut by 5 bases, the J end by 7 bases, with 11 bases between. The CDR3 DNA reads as TGTGCCAGTAGTTCCCTCGGGGGCGGGGAGCTGTTTTTT. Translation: CASSSLGGGELFF.

This CDR3 reads CASSQRMQDHSASAEQYF. The CDR3 DNA follows: TGTGCCAGCAGCCAACGAATGCAGGACCACTCTGCCTCCGCCGAGCAGTACTTC. V usage is TRBV14 and J usage is TRBJ2-7; D gene ambiguous. Looked up from germline, CDR1 is SGHDN and CDR2 is FVKESK. The CDR3 runs to 18 residues. Trimming removed 2 bases at V and 6 bases at J, with 26 bases between. Filled out from reference TRBV14 and TRBJ2-7, the complete variable domain reads EAGVTQFPSHSVIEKGQTVTLRCDPISGHDNLYWYRRVMGKEIKFLLHFVKESKQDESGMPNNRFLAERTGGTYSTLKVQPAELEDSGVYFCASSQRMQDHSASAEQYFGPGTRLTVT.

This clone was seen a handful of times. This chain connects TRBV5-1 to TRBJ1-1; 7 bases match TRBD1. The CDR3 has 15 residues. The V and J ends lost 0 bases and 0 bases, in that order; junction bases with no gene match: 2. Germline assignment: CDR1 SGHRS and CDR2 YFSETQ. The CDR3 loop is CASSLAGGVNTEAFF. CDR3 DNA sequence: TGCGCCAGCAGCTTGGCAGGGGGGGTGAACACTGAAGCTTTCTTT.

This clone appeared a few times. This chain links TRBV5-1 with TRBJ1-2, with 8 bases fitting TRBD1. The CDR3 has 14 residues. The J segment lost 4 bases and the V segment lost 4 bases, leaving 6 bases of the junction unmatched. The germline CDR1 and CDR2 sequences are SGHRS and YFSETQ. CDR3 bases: TGCGCCAGCAGCCACGGACAGGGCGGCTATGGCTACACCTTC. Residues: CASSHGQGGYGYTF.